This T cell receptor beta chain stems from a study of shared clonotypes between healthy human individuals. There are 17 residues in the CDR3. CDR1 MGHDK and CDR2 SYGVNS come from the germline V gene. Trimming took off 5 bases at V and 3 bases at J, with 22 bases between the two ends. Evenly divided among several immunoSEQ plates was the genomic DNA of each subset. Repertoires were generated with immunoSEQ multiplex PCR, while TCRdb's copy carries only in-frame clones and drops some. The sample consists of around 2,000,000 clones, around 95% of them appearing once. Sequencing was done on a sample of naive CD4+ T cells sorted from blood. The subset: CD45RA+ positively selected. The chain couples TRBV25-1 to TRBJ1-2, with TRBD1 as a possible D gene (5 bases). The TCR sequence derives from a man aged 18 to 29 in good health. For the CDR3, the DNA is TGTGCCAGCAGTCCTCCAAAGGGATACGGGGCGGACTATGGCTACACCTTC. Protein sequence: CASSPPKGYGADYGYTF.